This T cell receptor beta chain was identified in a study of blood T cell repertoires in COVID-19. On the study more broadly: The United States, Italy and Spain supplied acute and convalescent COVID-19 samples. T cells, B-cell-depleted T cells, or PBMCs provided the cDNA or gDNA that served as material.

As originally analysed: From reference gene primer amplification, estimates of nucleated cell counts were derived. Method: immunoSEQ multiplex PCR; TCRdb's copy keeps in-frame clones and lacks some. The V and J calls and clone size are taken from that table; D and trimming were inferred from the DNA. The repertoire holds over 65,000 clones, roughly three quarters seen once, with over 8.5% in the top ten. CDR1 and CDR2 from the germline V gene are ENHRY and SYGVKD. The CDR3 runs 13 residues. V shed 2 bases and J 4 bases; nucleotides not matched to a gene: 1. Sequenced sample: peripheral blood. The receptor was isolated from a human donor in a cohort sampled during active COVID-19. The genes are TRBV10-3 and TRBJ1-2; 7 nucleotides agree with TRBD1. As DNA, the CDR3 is TGTGCCATCAGTGAGGGACAGGTCTATGGCTACACCTTC. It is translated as CAISEGQVYGYTF.